These 20 T cell receptor beta chains came from one sample sequenced in a study of human T cells and chemical hapten exposure. TCRdb re-called the RACE reads with MiXCR, one entry per CDR3 protein. The table records about 350,000 distinct CDR3 sequences, about 6% of them present only once. This sample's time point: patch test 2, 6 weeks after DPC sensitization. Treatment indicated: therapeutic diphenylcyclopropenone sensitization with weekly scalp DPC. Sequences were derived from whole blood, sampled in connection with sensitization to the hapten diphenylcyclopropenone (DPC). The receptors shown here come from a woman between 18 and 29 years old with alopecia areata. Some clones in this sample may be carry-over from other donors' samples.

This clonotype appeared many times. J is TRBJ1-6 and V is TRBV2; D is ambiguous. In germline, CDR1 is SNHLY, CDR2 FYNNEI. Deletions cut 4 bases from V and 10 bases from J, with 8 bases between. This CDR3 has 12 residues. The CDR3, as DNA: TGTGCCAGCAGTGGACGGGAATCACCCCTCCACTTT. Translation gives CASSGRESPLHF. The full variable domain, completed using reference TRBV2 and TRBJ1-6, is EPEVTQTPSHQVTQMGQEVILRCVPISNHLYFYWYRQILGQKVEFLVSFYNNEISEKSEIFDDQFSVERPDGSNFTLKIRSTKLEDSAMYFCASSGRESPLHFGNGTRLTVT.

This clonotype turned up a few times. The chain employs TRBV7-2 and TRBJ1-2, with TRBD1 matching over 8 bases. J was trimmed by 7 bases and V by 4 bases; bases with no gene match: 5. There are 13 residues in the CDR3. Germline loops: CDR1 SGHTA, CDR2 FQGNSA. CDR3 sequence (DNA): TGTGCCAGCAGCTCAGACAGGGGAGCTGGCTACACCTTC. Protein: CASSSDRGAGYTF.

This clonotype showed up just a few times. The chain combines TRBV6-5 with TRBJ1-1; D unclear. V lost 0 bases and J lost 7, with 12 bases in between. This CDR3 is built from 14 residues. CDR1 and CDR2 from the germline V gene are MNHEY and SVGAGI. The DNA of the CDR3 is TGTGCCAGCAGTTACTCTATAGCAATAAATGAAGCTTTCTTT. Protein: CASSYSIAINEAFF.

Many counts were recorded for this clonotype. The chain links TRBV6-2 or TRBV6-3 to TRBJ1-5; D call uncertain. The CDR3 loop spans 14 amino acids. The V gene's germline CDR1 is MNHEY and CDR2 SVGEGT. V lost 2 bases to trimming and J lost 3 bases, with 8 bases between them. The CDR3 region is CASSYDGTNQPQHF. In nucleotides, the CDR3 is TGTGCCAGCAGTTACGACGGAACCAATCAGCCCCAGCATTTT.

Many counts were recorded for this clonotype. The CDR3 DNA is TGTGCCAGCAGTTACTCTGACAGATCGGGAAACACCATATATTTT. This gives the protein CASSYSDRSGNTIYF. This chain connects TRBV6-6 to TRBJ1-3, with a possible D match to TRBD1 (5 bases). CDR1 is MNHNY, CDR2 SVGAGI, per germline (reference sequence). CDR3 size: 15 residues. V was pared by 0 bases and J by 4 bases, with 10 bases between.

The table lists this clonotype with many counts. This sequence joins TRBV7-3 and TRBJ1-1; D uncertain. This CDR3 has 13 residues. Germline V gene data show CDR1 as SGHTA and CDR2 as FQGTGA. V gave up 4 bases and J gave up 4 bases, with 10 bases separating them. The CDR3 coding sequence is TGTGCCAGCAGCTCCGGGCCGGGCACTGAAGCTTTCTTT. It codes for CASSSGPGTEAFF.

This clonotype showed up many times. The chain recombines TRBV4-1 with TRBJ1-1; perhaps TRBD1 as D (6 bases). V was cut by 4 bases and J by 2 bases, with 26 bases left in between. From germline, CDR1 is MGHRA and CDR2 YSYEKL. The CDR3 sequence is 19 residues long. CDR3 sequence: CASSPVSLTGTQQNTEAFF. The DNA of the CDR3 is TGCGCCAGCAGCCCTGTATCGCTAACCGGGACACAACAAAACACTGAAGCTTTCTTT.

At least ten counts were recorded for this clonotype. Here the CDR3 reads CASSLGVSPTEAFF. CDR3 DNA: TGTGCCAGCAGCTTAGGAGTTTCCCCCACTGAAGCTTTCTTT. The chain combines TRBV7-9 with TRBJ1-1, with D unclear. The CDR3 length is 14 residues. Trimming pared 1 base from V and 4 bases from J, leaving 10 bases between. Germline V lookup: CDR1 SEHNR, CDR2 FQNEAQ (reference sequence).

This clonotype was detected ten times or more. This chain links TRBV20-1 with TRBJ2-3; TRBD1 matches at 7 bases. The CDR3 has 13 amino acids. V lost 5 bases, J lost 6 bases, and 8 bases stayed unmatched. Germline V gene sequence: CDR1 DFQATT, CDR2 SNEGSKA (reference sequence). CDR3 protein: CSAGDSDRDTQYF. In DNA form, the CDR3 reads TGCAGTGCTGGGGACAGCGATCGGGATACGCAGTATTTT.

This sequence joins TRBV7-2 and TRBJ2-1; tentatively, D is TRBD2 (6 bases). This CDR3 is 16 amino acids long. Trimming stripped 5 bases from V and 6 bases from J, with 20 bases between. Germline CDR1 reads SGHTA; CDR2 reads FQGNSA. CDR3 in DNA: TGTGCCAGCAGCCAATTTTCCCGGGGGAACGGCAATGAGCAGTTCTTC. Translating gives CASSQFSRGNGNEQFF.

The DNA for the CDR3 is TGCAGCGTTGAACGAACAGGGAAACCCCCTGATGAGCAGTTCTTC. Its translation: CSVERTGKPPDEQFF. The chain links TRBV29-1 to TRBJ2-1; perhaps TRBD1 as D (6 bases). In germline, CDR1 is SQVTM, CDR2 ANQGSEA. The CDR3 spans 15 residues. Trimming shortened V by 2 bases and J by 8 bases, and 19 bases separated the two germline ends.

In its sample, this clonotype was seen a few times. V usage is TRBV6-2 or TRBV6-3 and J usage is TRBJ1-5; D is uncertain. Trimming left V 9 bases short and J 9 bases short, with 15 bases between. CDR1 and CDR2 (germline): MNHEY, SVGEGT. This CDR3 has 12 amino acids. As DNA, the CDR3 is TGTGCCAGTTCCCCCTCCGGGAGGCCCCAGCATTTT. The encoded protein is CASSPSGRPQHF.

This clonotype was detected many times. CDR3 nucleotide sequence: TGTGCCAGCAGTTACCCCAGGGGCAATCAGCCCCAGCATTTT. The encoded protein is CASSYPRGNQPQHF. The chain uses TRBV6-2 or TRBV6-3 and TRBJ1-5; D is perhaps TRBD1 (5 bases). V was trimmed by 2 bases and J by 2 bases, leaving 7 bases between them. CDR3 length equals 14 residues. Germline CDR1 MNHEY, CDR2 SVGEGT.

This clonotype was seen a handful of times. CDR3 DNA: TGTGCCAGCAGTTTCCGAAGACTCCACTCGAACACCGGGGAGCTGTTTTTT. It translates to CASSFRRLHSNTGELFF. The V call is TRBV12-3 or TRBV12-4, the J call TRBJ2-2; D is unclear. The V and J ends lost 3 bases and 0 bases respectively, with 14 bases between them. This CDR3 comprises 17 residues.

This sequence joins TRBV20-1 and TRBJ2-5; 11 positions match TRBD2. V lost 4 bases to trimming and J lost 4 bases; unmatched junction nucleotides: 11. The CDR3 runs 16 residues. Per the germline V gene, CDR1 is DFQATT and CDR2 is SNEGSKA (reference sequence). The CDR3 DNA follows: TGCAGTGCTACGACTAGCGGGGACGGGGTGGCAGAGACCCAGTACTTC. It specifies CSATTSGDGVAETQYF.

This clonotype has at least ten counts. The chain is built from TRBV4-1 and TRBJ1-1; TRBD1 is a possible D gene (5 bases). This CDR3 is 18 amino acids long. Per germline, CDR1 MGHRA and CDR2 YSYEKL. Deletions cut 3 bases from V and 3 bases from J, with 23 bases between. The CDR3 sequence is CASSHPLRGGWGDTEAFF. The CDR3 bases are TGCGCCAGCAGCCACCCACTTAGGGGAGGGTGGGGAGACACTGAAGCTTTCTTT.

The J gene is TRBJ2-7, the V gene TRBV6-5, with D tentatively TRBD2 (6 bases). The V gene's germline CDR1 is MNHEY and CDR2 SVGAGI. This CDR3 region has 14 residues. V lost 6 bases to trimming and J lost 7 bases, with 19 bases between them. The CDR3: CASSSLSRAGEQYF. In DNA form, the CDR3 reads TGTGCCAGCAGCTCCCTTAGCCGGGCGGGGGAGCAGTACTTC.

This clonotype was observed many times. The rearrangement joins TRBV5-5 to TRBJ1-5; the D is unclear. The V gene's germline CDR1 is SGHKS and CDR2 YYEKEE (reference sequence). V was shortened by 4 bases and J by 4 bases, with 12 bases between the two germline ends. The CDR3 consists of 14 residues. CDR3 protein: CASSPGSHNQPQHF. The DNA of the CDR3 is TGTGCCAGCAGCCCCGGGAGCCATAATCAGCCCCAGCATTTT.

This clonotype was counted between two and nine times. This chain joins TRBV11-3 and TRBJ2-4; possibly TRBD1 for D (6 bases). The CDR3 is 16 residues long. CDR1 is SGHNT and CDR2 is YENEEA in the germline V gene. V lost 4 bases to trimming and J lost 0 bases, with 13 bases between them. CDR3 DNA sequence: TGTGCCAGCAGCTCCCGGACAGCCGAAGCCAAAAACATTCAGTACTTC. Its protein product is CASSSRTAEAKNIQYF.

This clonotype was counted many times. This chain connects TRBV6-2 or TRBV6-3 to TRBJ2-1; 8 bases match TRBD1. The ends lost 0 bases at V and 12 bases at J; junction bases unmatched: 10. Germline assignment: CDR1 MNHEY and CDR2 SVGEGT. CDR3 length equals 15 residues. Here the CDR3 reads CASSYSHRGRVGQFF. In DNA form, the CDR3 reads TGTGCCAGCAGTTACTCCCACAGGGGGAGAGTGGGGCAGTTCTTC.